These 5 T cell receptor beta chains share one sample of origin, sequenced in a study of T-cell reconstitution after alpha-beta-depleted transplantation in children. During its preparation, the TCRbeta library received unique molecular identifiers. TCRdb re-called the PCR reads through MiXCR, storing one row per CDR3 protein. Counted here are approximately 800,000 distinct CDR3 sequences, around 15% occurring once; the ten biggest clones make up roughly 5%. Sequencing was performed on PBMCs, mostly from graft donor cells, taken 360 days after TCRalphabeta/CD19-depleted stem cell transplant. These TCRs come from a male patient between 10 and 17 years old who had a stem cell transplant for acute lymphoblastic leukemia, so the T cells may come from the graft donor.

This clonotype turned up a few times. V is TRBV29-1 and J is TRBJ2-2; 11 bases align to TRBD1. The ends lost 6 bases at V and 6 bases at J; junction bases unmatched: 9. In germline, CDR1 is SQVTM, CDR2 ANQGSEA. The CDR3 extends over 15 amino acids. CDR3 sequence (DNA): TGCAGCGTATACGGACAGGGGGCCGGGGCCGGGGAGCTGTTTTTT. Translating gives CSVYGQGAGAGELFF.

This clonotype has only a few counts. The J gene is TRBJ2-5, the V gene TRBV28, with 7 bases fitting TRBD2. There are 15 residues in the CDR3. V shed 2 bases and J 2 bases; nucleotides not matched to a gene: 5. Germline CDR1 and CDR2: MDHEN and SYDVKM. This CDR3 reads CASSLALAFQETQYF. The CDR3 nucleotides read TGTGCCAGCAGTTTAGCACTAGCGTTTCAAGAGACCCAGTACTTC.

Concerning this clonotype: Sequence at one end of the junction differs from germline and may be a read error. The rearrangement links TRBV12-3 or TRBV12-4 to TRBJ1-4, with a weak D call TRBD1 (6 bases). The CDR3 runs to 14 residues. CDR3 region: CASSLTQGYENLFF. The CDR3 DNA sequence: TGTGCCAGCAGTTTAACACAGGGCTATGAAAATCTGTTTTTT.

V gene TRBV5-6 combines with J gene TRBJ2-2; D may be TRBD1 or TRBD2 (6 bases each). Germline CDR1 SGHDT, CDR2 YYEEEE. Trimming cost V 6 bases and J 6 bases, with 15 bases left between them. This CDR3 is 14 amino acids long. The CDR3 DNA sequence: TGTGCCAGCACTAGAAGGGGGGCTGCCGGGGAGCTGTTTTTT. Translation: CASTRRGAAGELFF. The variable domain in full, with the rest retrieved from reference TRBV5-6 and TRBJ2-2, is DAGVTQSPTHLIKTRGQQVTLRCSPKSGHDTVSWYQQALGQGPQFIFQYYEEEERQRGNFPDRFSGHQFPNYSSELNVNALLLGDSALYLCASTRRGAAGELFFGEGSRLTVL.

The CDR3 sequence is CSARDLAHSYNEQFF. The CDR3 bases are TGCAGTGCTAGAGATTTAGCCCACTCCTACAATGAGCAGTTCTTC. This sequence joins TRBV20-1 and TRBJ2-1; no clear D. The length of the CDR3 is 15 residues. From germline, CDR1 is DFQATT and CDR2 SNEGSKA (reference sequence). With 0 bases removed from V and 0 bases from J, the gap between germline ends came to 9 bases.